The T cell receptor (beta chain) under discussion was sequenced for a study of blood T cell repertoires in COVID-19. In the study overall: There were acute and convalescent COVID-19 samples, and they came from the United States, Italy and Spain. The cDNA or gDNA used as material had been derived from T cells, B-cell-depleted T cells, or PBMCs.

How the authors handled the data: Amplification from reference gene primers served as the basis for estimated nucleated cell counts. The data were produced by immunoSEQ multiplex PCR, yet TCRdb's version contains in-frame clones alone and is incomplete. Clonal size and the V and J genes are those of that table, whereas D and trimming came from the DNA. This sample has tens of thousands of clones, with more than 60% found just once. Trimming removed 0 bases from V and 0 bases from J; junction bases left unmatched: 12. This CDR3 comprises 19 residues. The germline CDR1 and CDR2 sequences are SGHRS and YFSETQ. This clone was detected once.

This chain joins TRBV5-1 and TRBJ2-5; 9 bases are shared with TRBD2. Sequences were obtained from peripheral blood. This TCR was sampled from a human donor in a cohort sampled during active COVID-19. The CDR3 nucleotides are TGCGCCAGCAGCTTGGCCGTAATAGCGGGAGTTGGGTACCAAGAGACCCAGTACTTC. Translating it yields CASSLAVIAGVGYQETQYF.